This TCR beta chain was captured in a study of blood T cell repertoires in COVID-19. Study as a whole: Donors in the United States, Italy and Spain gave samples during acute or convalescent COVID-19. T cells, B-cell-depleted T cells, or PBMCs supplied cDNA or gDNA.

The assay was immunoSEQ multiplex PCR, and TCRdb's table has in-frame clones only and misses some. The sample holds approximately 130,000 clones, 60% to 80% seen once. The sample was peripheral blood. The receptor was isolated from a human donor in a cohort sampled during active COVID-19.

The CDR3 region is CASSLFVSDTQYF. The CDR3, as DNA: TGTGCCAGCAGTTTATTTGTCTCAGATACGCAGTATTTT. The chain recombines TRBV27 with TRBJ2-3; D ambiguous. This CDR3 has 13 amino acids. Per germline, CDR1 MNHEY and CDR2 SMNVEV (reference sequence). Trimming stripped 1 base from V and 4 bases from J, with 6 bases between.